The source of this T cell receptor beta chain is a study of blood T cells in healthy people across ages. Study overall: The template switching approach captured approximately one barcoded beta molecule for every two T cells. General study points: Donors of long life had a larger count of naive CD4+ cells and greater diversity than aged donors. Estimated diversity that came from one million T cells was considered an underestimate.

The table lists this clonotype with many counts. Its target is not known. With a J-beta primer mix and a sample-barcoded 5' primer, a second PCR ran about 7 to 12 cycles. Each cDNA was tagged by a template-switch adaptor containing 12 random nucleotides. TCRdb re-called the 5' RACE reads through MiXCR, storing one row per CDR3 protein. The top ten hold about a sixth of the sample, which has some 710,000 distinct CDR3 sequences, about 47% seen once. V shed 6 bases, J shed 3 bases, and the junction held 2 bases outside the gene matches. This CDR3 contains 12 residues. The material sequenced was blood. The gene calls are TRBV12-3 or TRBV12-4 and TRBJ2-7; 7 bases are shared with TRBD2. This TCR was recovered from a man of 80 years or more in good health. The CDR3 bases are TGTGCCAGCAGGCGGGACTACTACGAGCAGTACTTC. This encodes CASRRDYYEQYF.